Following are 5 T cell receptor beta chains from one sample sequenced in a study of blood T cell repertoires in COVID-19 (dated by TCRdb to the early 2020s). Library prep was done by the immunoSEQ multiplex PCR assay. Here the immuneACCESS table is served through TCRdb, limited to in-frame sequences with V and J called. Missing clones are a known gap in these copies; in checked studies unresolved V genes cover under half, and the rest lacks a known reason. The sample has some 120,000 clones on record, approximately 71% of them singletons. The ten largest make up under 2.5% of the sample. The sample comprised peripheral blood. All receptors come from a woman aged 70 to 79 with acute or convalescent COVID-19.

This clone was counted ten times or more. Distinct nucleotide sequences in the sample also encode this CDR3. This chain joins TRBV11-2 and TRBJ2-7, with 7 bases that match TRBD1. V was clipped by 5 bases and J by 0 bases; unmatched bases: 4. Germline V lookup: CDR1 SGHAT, CDR2 FQNNGV. The CDR3 sequence is 14 residues long. The CDR3 loop reads CASSPGQLSYEQYF. The CDR3, as DNA: TGTGCCAGCAGCCCGGGACAGCTCTCCTACGAGCAGTACTTC.

The chain joins TRBV27 to TRBJ2-1; TRBD1 matches 9 bases. CDR1 MNHEY and CDR2 SMNVEV come from the germline V gene (reference sequence). The CDR3 covers 17 residues. Trimming took 3 bases from V and 2 from J; bases not matched to a gene: 8. CDR3 residues: CASSFSQGQGPYNEQFF. The CDR3, as DNA: TGTGCCAGCAGTTTCTCCCAAGGACAGGGGCCCTACAATGAGCAGTTCTTC.

V gene TRBV5-4 combines with J gene TRBJ2-3; 13 bases are a match to TRBD2. CDR1 and CDR2 from the germline V gene are SGHNT and YYREEE (reference sequence). V shed 0 bases, J shed 6 bases, and the junction held 4 bases outside the gene matches. This CDR3 contains 16 residues. DNA of the CDR3: TGTGCCAGCAGCTTGGGGACTAGCGGGGGCAGGGATACGCAGTATTTT. Its protein is CASSLGTSGGRDTQYF. Full variable domain (outside the CDR3, taken from reference TRBV5-4 and TRBJ2-3): ETGVTQSPTHLIKTRGQQVTLRCSSQSGHNTVSWYQQALGQGPQFIFQYYREEENGRGNFPPRFSGLQFPNYSSELNVNALELDDSALYLCASSLGTSGGRDTQYFGPGTRLTVL.

This chain uses TRBV11-2 with TRBJ2-7; 7 bases agree with TRBD2. The V gene end was trimmed by 4 bases and the J gene end by 2 bases; junction bases not matched to a gene: 2. The CDR3 is 13 amino acids. The germline V gene encodes CDR1 SGHAT and CDR2 FQNNGV. The CDR3 reads CASSSTSAYEQYF. The CDR3 DNA is TGTGCCAGCAGCTCCACTAGCGCCTACGAGCAGTACTTC.

For the CDR3, the DNA is TGTGCCAGCAGTCCTGAGCGGGCCAAGCGCGGGGAGCTGTTTTTT. Amino acids: CASSPERAKRGELFF. The genes are TRBV27 and TRBJ2-2; maybe TRBD2 (6 bases). CDR3 size: 15 residues. Germline assignment: CDR1 MNHEY and CDR2 SMNVEV (reference sequence). V lost 5 bases and J lost 7, with 17 bases in between.